The next 19 T cell receptor beta chains were all read from a single sample in a study of OX40 agonist ivuxolimab in advanced cancers. Assay: immunoSEQ multiplex PCR; the TCRdb copy retains only in-frame clones and omits some. This table holds about 68,000 clones, 70% to 90% found once. Sample: CD4+ or CD8+ T cells sorted from blood, taken in a trial of the OX40 agonist ivuxolimab. These receptors originate from an adult with an advanced solid tumor such as melanoma, head and neck, liver or kidney cancer.

This clone has just a few counts. The rearrangement links TRBV20-1 to TRBJ1-1, with no clear D. CDR1 is DFQATT, CDR2 SNEGSKA, per germline (reference sequence). This CDR3 spans 11 amino acids. V was shortened by 7 bases and J by 3 bases, with 9 bases between the two germline ends. In nucleotides, the CDR3 is TGCAGTGGTGTACTACACACTGAAGCTTTCTTT. Residues: CSGVLHTEAFF.

V and J are TRBV7-2 and TRBJ2-6, with a weak D call TRBD2 (5 bases). Trimming took 4 bases from V and 1 from J, leaving 14 bases between them. The length of the CDR3 is 17 residues. CDR1 SGHTA and CDR2 FQGNSA come from the germline V gene. CDR3 residues: CASSWTGGESGANVLTF. For the CDR3, the DNA is TGTGCCAGCAGCTGGACCGGAGGAGAATCTGGGGCCAACGTCCTGACTTTC.

The chain uses TRBV7-2 and TRBJ1-1; 8 bases are a match to TRBD1. From germline, CDR1 is SGHTA and CDR2 FQGNSA. Trimming at V came to 4 bases and at J to 4 bases, leaving 8 bases not matched to a gene. The CDR3 is 15 amino acids. Here the CDR3 DNA reads TGTGCCAGCAGCTCTGGACAGGGAGGGACCACTGAAGCTTTCTTT. It is translated as CASSSGQGGTTEAFF.

V usage is TRBV11-3 and J usage is TRBJ1-1, with TRBD1 matching 8 bases. Germline CDR1 is SGHNT and CDR2 is YENEEA. After removal of 5 bases from V and 1 base from J, the junction contained 6 bases not matched to a gene. The length of the CDR3 is 15 residues. The CDR3 spells CASSTGQGENTEAFF. The CDR3 DNA sequence: TGTGCCAGCAGCACCGGACAGGGCGAGAACACTGAAGCTTTCTTT.

CDR3 coding DNA: TGTGCCATCAGTGAGTCTAAAGCGGGGCGGTACAATGAGCAGTTCTTC. Translated, it gives CAISESKAGRYNEQFF. The chain has TRBV10-3 and TRBJ2-1; 7 positions agree with TRBD2. The CDR3 extends over 16 amino acids. The J segment lost 4 bases and the V segment lost 0 bases, leaving 6 bases of the junction unmatched. CDR1 ENHRY and CDR2 SYGVKD come from the germline V gene.

This clone occurred once. This rearrangement joins TRBV21-1 to TRBJ1-2. TRBV21-1 is marked as a pseudogene. This CDR3 contains 10 residues. The CDR3 nucleotides are TGTGCCACGCGACCTCATGGCTACACCTTC. Translating gives CATRPHGYTF.

The chain uses TRBV5-5 and TRBJ2-5; the D is unclear. The V gene lost 0 bases and the J gene lost 3 bases, with 6 bases spanning the gap. There are 13 residues in the CDR3. Germline assignment: CDR1 SGHKS and CDR2 YYEKEE (reference sequence). The CDR3 bases are TGTGCCAGCAGCTTGGGTGGAAAAGAGACCCAGTACTTC. It yields the protein CASSLGGKETQYF.

V and J are TRBV7-9 and TRBJ1-1; TRBD1 matches at 7 bases. CDR1 SEHNR and CDR2 FQNEAQ come from the germline V gene (reference sequence). The CDR3 consists of 15 residues. The trim removed 5 bases at V and 7 bases at J, leaving 13 bases unmatched. The CDR3 DNA reads as TGTGCCAGCAGCCAATGGGACAGCCTTCCCGGTGAAGCTTTCTTT. Its protein product is CASSQWDSLPGEAFF.

For the CDR3, the DNA is TGCGCCAGCAGCTTCTCTCCAGGGACCTACTACGAGCAGTACTTC. As protein: CASSFSPGTYYEQYF. The chain is built from TRBV5-1 and TRBJ2-7; D might be TRBD1 or TRBD2, each matching 5 bases. V was pared by 2 bases and J by 3 bases, with 15 bases between. This CDR3 comprises 15 residues. In germline, CDR1 is SGHRS, CDR2 YFSETQ.

The rearrangement uses TRBV7-3 and TRBJ1-2; TRBD1 might be the D (6 bases). CDR1 and CDR2 from the germline V gene are SGHTA and FQGTGA. This CDR3 has 12 amino acids. The V end was cut by 5 bases, the J end by 10 bases, with 14 bases between. The CDR3 protein is CASSMQTGFYTF. CDR3 DNA: TGTGCCAGCAGCATGCAGACAGGTTTCTACACCTTC.

V usage is TRBV5-1 and J usage is TRBJ1-2; 7 nucleotides agree with TRBD1. Germline CDR1 and CDR2: SGHRS and YFSETQ. The CDR3 has 15 residues. After removal of 0 bases from V and 4 bases from J, the junction contained 6 bases not matched to a gene. CDR3 nucleotides: TGCGCCAGCAGCTTGGGCCCGACAGGGATCTATGGCTACACCTTC. Translated: CASSLGPTGIYGYTF.

V and J are TRBV27 and TRBJ1-2; 7 bases map to TRBD1. Germline V gene lookup returns CDR1 MNHEY and CDR2 SMNVEV (reference sequence). After removal of 7 bases from V and 7 bases from J, the junction contained 21 bases not matched to a gene. CDR3 length: 17 amino acids. CDR3 in DNA: TGTGCCAGCACCTCCGAGGGGGCAGGGGAACAGATCAGTGGCTACACCTTC. As protein: CASTSEGAGEQISGYTF.

This clone was seen a few times. The chain's CDR3 is CASSPDTGWGNYGYTF. For the CDR3, the DNA is TGTGCCAGCAGCCCCGACACGGGATGGGGCAACTATGGCTACACCTTC. V gene TRBV4-2 combines with J gene TRBJ1-2, with D tentatively TRBD1 (5 bases). V was cut by 4 bases and J by 2 bases, with 17 bases left in between. The CDR3 extends over 16 amino acids. Looked up from germline, CDR1 is LGHNA and CDR2 is YNFKEQ.

J is TRBJ2-3 and V is TRBV6-4; 9 bases fit TRBD1. J lost 2 bases, V lost 3 bases, and 6 bases had no gene match. The germline V gene has CDR1 MRHNA and CDR2 SNTAGT. The CDR3 sequence is 16 residues long. CDR3 coding DNA: TGTGCCAGCAGTGATCACGGACAGGGGACCACAGATACGCAGTATTTT. It yields the protein CASSDHGQGTTDTQYF.

The chain employs TRBV28 and TRBJ2-5; no definite D call. Germline V gives CDR1 MDHEN, CDR2 SYDVKM. The V end was cut by 8 bases, the J end by 7 bases, with 14 bases between. This CDR3 is 12 amino acids long. DNA for the CDR3: TGTGCCAGCGCCATCAAACGCAGGACCCAGTACTTC. Protein sequence: CASAIKRRTQYF.

V gene TRBV4-1 combines with J gene TRBJ1-1; TRBD1 aligns across 7 bases. The germline gives CDR1 MGHRA, CDR2 YSYEKL. J lost 4 bases, V lost 3 bases, and 11 bases had no gene match. The CDR3 covers 16 residues. CDR3 protein: CASSHRQGGGSTEAFF. The CDR3 bases are TGCGCCAGCAGCCACAGACAGGGTGGAGGGAGCACTGAAGCTTTCTTT.

There are a few counts of this clone. This sequence joins TRBV7-9 and TRBJ1-2, with D possibly TRBD1 on 6 matching bases. V dropped 2 bases and J dropped 5 bases, with 15 bases sitting between them. Germline V gene lookup returns CDR1 SEHNR and CDR2 FQNEAQ (reference sequence). The length of the CDR3 is 15 residues. The CDR3 region is CASSLLGTSNYGYTF. CDR3 DNA: TGTGCCAGCAGCTTACTTGGGACATCGAATTATGGCTACACCTTC.

This chain connects TRBV7-9 to TRBJ1-4, with D unresolved. Germline lookup yields CDR1 SEHNR and CDR2 FQNEAQ (reference sequence). Trimming cost V 5 bases and J 0 bases, with 16 bases left between them. CDR3 length equals 17 residues. For the CDR3, the DNA is TGTGCCAGCAGCCGCTCCCCGGGGATGACAACTAATGAAAAACTGTTTTTT. Its protein is CASSRSPGMTTNEKLFF.

V is TRBV5-6 and J is TRBJ2-7; 12 nucleotides line up with TRBD2. This CDR3 spans 15 amino acids. Losses at the gene ends were 5 bases for V and 3 bases for J; bases not matched to a gene: 6. Germline CDR1 is SGHDT and CDR2 is YYEEEE. CDR3 residues: CASSRGLAGLYEQYF. CDR3 sequence (DNA): TGTGCCAGCAGTCGTGGACTAGCGGGGCTCTACGAGCAGTACTTC.